This T cell receptor beta chain emerged from a study of PD-L1 blockade in urothelial cancer. On the study more broadly: Blood samples contained a median 141,255 T cells.

This CDR3 region has 16 residues. In germline, CDR1 is SGHTA, CDR2 FQGNSA. V lost 5 bases and J lost 14; bases outside the gene matches: 16. Clones were sequenced by immunoSEQ multiplex PCR, and TCRdb holds only the in-frame ones, with some missing. The sample consists of 45,000 to 50,000 clones, around 88% of them appearing once. The V and J genes are TRBV7-2 and TRBJ2-1, with 12 nucleotides matching TRBD2. Specimen: PBMCs, collected around atezolizumab (anti-PD-L1) treatment. This TCR was sampled from an elderly man with urothelial cancer. CDR3 sequence reads: CASSAVVLAGGPLEFF. CDR3 DNA: TGTGCCAGCAGCGCCGTCGTTCTAGCGGGAGGGCCCCTTGAGTTCTTC.